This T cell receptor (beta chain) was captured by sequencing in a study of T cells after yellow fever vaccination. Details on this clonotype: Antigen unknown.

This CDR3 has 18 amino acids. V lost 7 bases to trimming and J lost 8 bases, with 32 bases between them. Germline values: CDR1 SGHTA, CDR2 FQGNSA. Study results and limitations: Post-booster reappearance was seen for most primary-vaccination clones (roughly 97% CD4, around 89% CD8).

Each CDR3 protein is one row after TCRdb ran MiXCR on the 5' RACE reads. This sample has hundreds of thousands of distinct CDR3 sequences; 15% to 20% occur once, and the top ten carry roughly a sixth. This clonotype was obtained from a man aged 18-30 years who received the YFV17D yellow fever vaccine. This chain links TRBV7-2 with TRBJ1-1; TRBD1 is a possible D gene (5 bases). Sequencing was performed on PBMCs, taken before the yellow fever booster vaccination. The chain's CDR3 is CASTFLTPPGGSKPEAFF. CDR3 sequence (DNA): TGTGCCAGCACGTTTCTAACCCCGCCCGGGGGAAGCAAACCCGAAGCTTTCTTT.